The TCR beta chain under discussion was sequenced for a study of shared clonotypes between healthy human individuals. The CDR3 loop spans 15 amino acids. V was cut by 3 bases and J by 0 bases, with 11 bases left in between. CDR1 and CDR2 from the germline V gene are MNHEY and SMNVEV (reference sequence). Researchers ran the assay at a deep level. Using immunoSEQ multiplex PCR, the repertoire was profiled, and TCRdb retains in-frame clones only, with some absent. The top ten hold approximately 1.6% of the sample, which has roughly 700,000 clones, over 65% seen once. This sequence was found in a woman between 25 and 40 years old in good health. Source material: memory CD4+ T cells sorted from blood. Subset reported: CD45RA-negative fraction. V and J are TRBV27 and TRBJ1-2, with no clear D. Here the CDR3 reads CASSFIDRPNYGYTF. CDR3 coding DNA: TGTGCCAGCAGTTTTATAGATAGGCCTAACTATGGCTACACCTTC.